This T cell receptor beta chain was sequenced in a study of blood T cell repertoires in COVID-19. Whole-study context: Specimens from acute and convalescent COVID-19 originated in the United States, Italy and Spain. Sample material is recorded as cDNA or gDNA derived from T cells, B-cell-depleted T cells, or PBMCs.

In the authors' workflow: Estimation of nucleated cell counts relied on the amplification of reference gene primers. Repertoires were generated with immunoSEQ multiplex PCR, while TCRdb's copy carries only in-frame clones and drops some. V and J calls and clone size are as listed in that table; D and trimming were resolved from the DNA. The sample consists of about 140,000 clones, 70% to 80% of them appearing once. Trimming removed 5 bases from V and 5 bases from J, with 12 bases in between. The germline V gene encodes CDR1 LNHDA and CDR2 SQIVND (reference sequence). CDR3 length equals 14 residues. The source material was peripheral blood. The rearrangement uses TRBV19 and TRBJ2-2; the D gene is possibly TRBD2 (5 bases). This clonotype originated in a man in his fifties or sixties with acute or convalescent COVID-19. CDR3 nucleotide sequence: TGTGCCAGTAGTTCTATAACGGGGACCGGGGAGCTGTTTTTT. It specifies CASSSITGTGELFF.